This TCR beta chain was identified during a study of Ad26.COV2.S vaccination and SARS-CoV-2 variants. TCRdb's copy holds only in-frame clones and misses some; the assay was immunoSEQ multiplex PCR. The top ten hold approximately 12% of the sample, which has 200,000 to 300,000 clones, over 75% seen once. The treatment: over 15 received Ad26.COV2.S at low or high dose, single or two shots; about five received placebo; per-sample allocation not given. At day 63 after the first vaccine or placebo injection, samples were drawn. SARS-CoV-2 spike from the Wuhan strain was encoded by the vaccine, an Ad26 vector. V shed 4 bases and J 9 bases; nucleotides not matched to a gene: 17. CDR1 and CDR2 from the germline V gene are KGHDR and SFDVKD. The CDR3 is 16 residues long. This clone was seen just once.

The origin of this receptor is a person between 18 and 65 years old who received the Ad26.COV2.S COVID-19 vaccine or a placebo. The chain links TRBV24-1 to TRBJ2-7; 7 nucleotides match TRBD1. This material consisted of peripheral blood, taken in a trial of Ad26.COV2.S vaccine versus placebo. CDR3 protein: CATSESSRQGNTGQYF. The CDR3 DNA is TGTGCCACCAGTGAGTCATCGAGACAGGGTAATACCGGGCAGTACTTC.